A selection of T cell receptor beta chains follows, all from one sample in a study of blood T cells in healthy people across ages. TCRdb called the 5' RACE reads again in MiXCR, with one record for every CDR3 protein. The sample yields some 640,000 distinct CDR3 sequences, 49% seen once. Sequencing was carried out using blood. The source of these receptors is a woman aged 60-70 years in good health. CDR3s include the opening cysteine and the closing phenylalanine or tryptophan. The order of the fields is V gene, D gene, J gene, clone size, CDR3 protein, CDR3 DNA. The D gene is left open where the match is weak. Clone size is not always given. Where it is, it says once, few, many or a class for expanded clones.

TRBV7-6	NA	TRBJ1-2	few	CASSSSQSGSYTF	TGTGCCAGCAGCTCCTCCCAGTCCGGGAGCTACACCTTC
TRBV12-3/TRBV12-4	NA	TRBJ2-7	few	CASSFLKQPNYEQYF	TGTGCCAGCAGTTTCCTCAAGCAGCCCAACTACGAGCAGTACTTC
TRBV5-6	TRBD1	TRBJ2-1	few	CASSFGHGTGYYNEQFF	TGTGCCAGCAGCTTTGGCCACGGGACAGGATACTACAATGAGCAGTTCTTC
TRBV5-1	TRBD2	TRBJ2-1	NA	CASSLRGLAAPSSYNEQFF	TGCGCCAGCAGCTTGAGGGGACTAGCGGCACCAAGCTCCTACAATGAGCAGTTCTTC
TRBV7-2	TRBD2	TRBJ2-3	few	CASSPSGLVTTDTQYF	TGTGCCAGCAGCCCGTCGGGACTAGTAACGACAGATACGCAGTATTTT
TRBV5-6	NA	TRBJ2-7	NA	CASSLTGTRSYEQYF	TGTGCCAGCAGCTTAACCGGGACTCGCTCCTACGAGCAGTACTTC
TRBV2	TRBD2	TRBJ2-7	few	CASSVLRERYEQYF	TGTGCCAGCAGTGTGCTGCGGGAGCGTTACGAGCAGTACTTC
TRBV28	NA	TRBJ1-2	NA	CASSLTAGLYGYTF	TGTGCCAGCAGTTTAACGGCAGGACTCTATGGCTACACCTTC
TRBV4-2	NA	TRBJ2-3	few	CASSQDTSRAQYF	TGTGCCAGCAGCCAAGATACCTCACGGGCGCAGTATTTT
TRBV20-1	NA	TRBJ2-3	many	CSARDEGDTQYF	TGCAGTGCTAGAGATGAAGGAGATACGCAGTATTTT
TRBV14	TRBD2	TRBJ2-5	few	CASTFSGSGETQYF	TGTGCCAGCACCTTTAGCGGGAGCGGAGAGACCCAGTACTTC
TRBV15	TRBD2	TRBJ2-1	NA	CATSRDPLAGGFGEQFF	TGTGCCACCAGCAGAGATCCGCTAGCGGGAGGCTTCGGTGAGCAGTTCTTC
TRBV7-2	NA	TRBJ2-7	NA	CASRLVSSANEQYF	TGTGCCAGCCGCCTTGTATCGTCAGCGAACGAGCAGTACTTC
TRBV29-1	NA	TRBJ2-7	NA	CSVEFRALRDEQYF	TGCAGCGTTGAGTTCAGGGCCCTTAGGGACGAGCAGTACTTC
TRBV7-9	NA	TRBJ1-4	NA	CASSRTTGGNEKLFF	TGTGCCAGCAGCCGGACGACGGGGGGGAATGAAAAACTGTTTTTT
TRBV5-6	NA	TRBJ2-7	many	CASSVRGLIKYEQYF	TGTGCCAGCAGCGTCCGGGGGCTCATCAAATACGAGCAGTACTTC
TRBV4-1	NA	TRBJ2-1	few	CASSQGHSIADEQFF	TGCGCCAGCAGCCAGGGACATTCAATCGCCGATGAGCAGTTCTTC
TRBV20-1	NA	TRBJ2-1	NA	CSARDPTHNEQFF	TGCAGTGCTAGAGATCCGACCCACAATGAGCAGTTCTTC
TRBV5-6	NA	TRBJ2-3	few	CASSVNQRDTQYF	TGTGCCAGCAGCGTAAATCAAAGAGATACGCAGTATTTT
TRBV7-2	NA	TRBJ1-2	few	CASSLGGGASYGYTF	TGTGCCAGCAGCTTAGGAGGAGGGGCGAGCTATGGCTACACCTTC
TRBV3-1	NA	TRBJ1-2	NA	CASSPLDSFGSGGYTF	TGTGCCAGCAGCCCCCTGGACTCTTTCGGCTCTGGGGGCTACACCTTC
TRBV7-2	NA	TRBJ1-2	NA	CASSPTGIYGYTF	TGTGCCAGCAGCCCAACAGGGATTTATGGCTACACCTTC
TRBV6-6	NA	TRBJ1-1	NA	CASRVMNTEAFF	TGTGCCAGCAGAGTAATGAACACTGAAGCTTTCTTT
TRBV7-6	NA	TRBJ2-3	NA	CASSLALSPLAGPTDTQYF	TGTGCCAGCAGCTTAGCGCTAAGCCCCCTGGCGGGCCCCACAGATACGCAGTATTTT
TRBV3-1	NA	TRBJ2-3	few	CASRLGVGTDTQYF	TGTGCCAGCAGGTTGGGGGTGGGCACAGATACGCAGTATTTT
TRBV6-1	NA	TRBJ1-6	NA	CASSEFRVSPLHF	TGTGCCAGCAGTGAATTTAGGGTTTCACCCCTCCACTTT
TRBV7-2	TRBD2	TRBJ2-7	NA	CASSLANPSGRHYEQYF	TGTGCCAGCAGCTTAGCAAATCCTAGCGGGAGGCACTACGAGCAGTACTTC
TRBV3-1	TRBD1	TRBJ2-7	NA	CASSQSGGSPGGQYF	TGTGCCAGCAGCCAATCAGGTGGATCCCCAGGGGGACAGTACTTC
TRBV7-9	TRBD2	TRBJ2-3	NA	CASSLVTSGTDTQYF	TGTGCCAGCAGCTTAGTCACTAGCGGGACAGATACGCAGTATTTT
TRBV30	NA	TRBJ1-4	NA	CALERGPGNEKLFF	TGTGCCTTGGAGCGGGGACCCGGTAATGAAAAACTGTTTTTT
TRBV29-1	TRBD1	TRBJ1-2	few	CSVARQGGYGYTF	TGCAGCGTTGCCCGACAGGGCGGGTATGGCTACACCTTC
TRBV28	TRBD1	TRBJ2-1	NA	CASSLYRDSITYEQFF	TGTGCCAGCAGTTTATACCGGGACAGTATTACCTATGAGCAGTTCTTC
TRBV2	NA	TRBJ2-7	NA	CASSSTPREQYF	TGTGCCAGCAGTTCGACCCCGAGGGAGCAGTACTTC
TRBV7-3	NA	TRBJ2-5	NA	CASSHGGETQYF	TGTGCCAGCAGCCACGGCGGAGAGACCCAGTACTTC
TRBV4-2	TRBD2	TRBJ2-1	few	CASSQDRASGRAGSYNEQFF	TGTGCCAGCAGCCAAGATCGGGCTAGCGGGAGGGCCGGGTCCTACAATGAGCAGTTCTTC
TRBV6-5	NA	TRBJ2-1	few	CASSYSHNNEQFF	TGTGCCAGCAGTTACTCACATAACAATGAGCAGTTCTTC
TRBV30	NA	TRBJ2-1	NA	CAWRGGVNEQFF	TGTGCCTGGAGAGGGGGGGTTAATGAGCAGTTCTTC
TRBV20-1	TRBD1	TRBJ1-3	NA	CSASLTGKGNTIYF	TGCAGTGCTAGTTTGACAGGGAAAGGAAACACCATATATTTT
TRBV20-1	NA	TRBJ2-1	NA	CSARDPLARPNEQFF	TGCAGTGCTAGAGATCCCCTAGCGAGACCCAATGAGCAGTTCTTC
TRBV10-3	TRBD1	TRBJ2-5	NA	CAISKGARQETQYF	TGTGCCATCAGTAAGGGGGCGCGTCAAGAGACCCAGTACTTC
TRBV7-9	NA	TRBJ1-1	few	CASSFPFGGRLNTEAFF	TGTGCCAGCAGCTTCCCCTTCGGGGGACGGTTGAACACTGAAGCTTTCTTT
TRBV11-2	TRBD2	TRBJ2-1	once	CASSWIAGESNNEQFF	TGTGCCAGCAGCTGGATAGCGGGAGAATCGAACAATGAGCAGTTCTTC
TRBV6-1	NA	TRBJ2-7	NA	CASIPDSSYEQYF	TGTGCCAGCATCCCGGACTCTTCCTACGAGCAGTACTTC
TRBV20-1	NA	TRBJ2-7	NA	CSAFGNDYEQYF	TGCAGTGCATTCGGGAACGACTACGAGCAGTACTTC